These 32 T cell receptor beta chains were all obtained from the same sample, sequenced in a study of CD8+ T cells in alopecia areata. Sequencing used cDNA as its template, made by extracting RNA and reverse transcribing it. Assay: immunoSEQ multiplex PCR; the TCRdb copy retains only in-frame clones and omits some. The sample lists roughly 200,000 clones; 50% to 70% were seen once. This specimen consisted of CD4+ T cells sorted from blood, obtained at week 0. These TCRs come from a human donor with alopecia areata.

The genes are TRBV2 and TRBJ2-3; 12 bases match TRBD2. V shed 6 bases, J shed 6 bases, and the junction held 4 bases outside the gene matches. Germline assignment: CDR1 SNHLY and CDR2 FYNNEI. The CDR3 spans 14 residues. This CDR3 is CASRRTSGDDTQYF. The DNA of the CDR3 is TGTGCCAGCAGGAGGACTAGCGGGGATGATACGCAGTATTTT.

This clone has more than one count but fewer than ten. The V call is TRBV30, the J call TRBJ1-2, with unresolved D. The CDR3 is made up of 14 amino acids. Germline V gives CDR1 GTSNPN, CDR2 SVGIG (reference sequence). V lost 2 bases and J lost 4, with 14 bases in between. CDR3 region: CAWSPHGVGYGYTF. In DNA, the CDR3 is TGTGCCTGGAGTCCGCACGGGGTGGGCTATGGCTACACCTTC.

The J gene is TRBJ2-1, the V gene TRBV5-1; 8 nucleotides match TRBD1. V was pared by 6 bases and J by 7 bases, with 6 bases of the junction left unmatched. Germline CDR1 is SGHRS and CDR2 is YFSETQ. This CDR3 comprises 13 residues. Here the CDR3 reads CASMTGEANEQFF. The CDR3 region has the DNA TGCGCCAGCATGACAGGGGAGGCGAATGAGCAGTTCTTC.

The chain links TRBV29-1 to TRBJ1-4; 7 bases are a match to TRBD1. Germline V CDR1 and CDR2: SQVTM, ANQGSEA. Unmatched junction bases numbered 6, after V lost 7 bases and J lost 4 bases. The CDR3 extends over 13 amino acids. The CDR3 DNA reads TGCAGCGCTGTGACAGGGAGTAATGAAAAACTGTTTTTT. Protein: CSAVTGSNEKLFF.

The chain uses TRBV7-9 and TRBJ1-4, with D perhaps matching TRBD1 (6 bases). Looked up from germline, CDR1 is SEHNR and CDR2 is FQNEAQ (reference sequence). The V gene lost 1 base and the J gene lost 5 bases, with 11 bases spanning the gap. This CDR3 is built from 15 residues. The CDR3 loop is CASSLGQARNEKLFF. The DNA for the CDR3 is TGTGCCAGCAGCTTAGGACAGGCGAGGAATGAAAAACTGTTTTTT.

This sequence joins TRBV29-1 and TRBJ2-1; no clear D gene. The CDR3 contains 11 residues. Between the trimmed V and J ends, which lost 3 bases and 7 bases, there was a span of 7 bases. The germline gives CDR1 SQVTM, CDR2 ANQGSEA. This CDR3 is CSVENSNEQFF. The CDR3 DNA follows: TGCAGCGTTGAGAACAGTAATGAGCAGTTCTTC.

The CDR3 sequence is CAWSRTIQADTQYF. In DNA form, the CDR3 reads TGTGCCTGGAGTAGGACAATTCAGGCCGATACGCAGTATTTT. This chain joins TRBV30 and TRBJ2-3; weak D call: TRBD1 (5 bases). Germline loops: CDR1 GTSNPN, CDR2 SVGIG (reference sequence). The germline V and J ends were trimmed by 2 bases and 6 bases, with 15 bases remaining between them. This CDR3 has 14 residues.

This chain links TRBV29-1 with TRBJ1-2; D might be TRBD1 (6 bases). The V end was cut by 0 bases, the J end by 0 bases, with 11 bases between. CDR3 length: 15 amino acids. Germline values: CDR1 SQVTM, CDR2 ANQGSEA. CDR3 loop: CSVEDGGAANYGYTF. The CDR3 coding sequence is TGCAGCGTTGAAGATGGGGGGGCGGCTAACTATGGCTACACCTTC. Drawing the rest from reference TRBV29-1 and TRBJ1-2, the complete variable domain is SAVISQKPSRDICQRGTSLTIQCQVDSQVTMMFWYRQQPGQSLTLIATANQGSEATYESGFVIDKFPISRPNLTFSTLTVSNMSPEDSSIYLCSVEDGGAANYGYTFGSGTRLTVV.

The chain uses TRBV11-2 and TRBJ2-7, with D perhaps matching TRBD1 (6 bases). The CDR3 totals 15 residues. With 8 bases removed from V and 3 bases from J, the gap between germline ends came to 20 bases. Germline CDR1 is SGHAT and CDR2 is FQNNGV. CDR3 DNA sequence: TGTGCCAGCGGAACCCGACAGGCCAGCCGCTACGAGCAGTACTTC. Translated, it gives CASGTRQASRYEQYF.

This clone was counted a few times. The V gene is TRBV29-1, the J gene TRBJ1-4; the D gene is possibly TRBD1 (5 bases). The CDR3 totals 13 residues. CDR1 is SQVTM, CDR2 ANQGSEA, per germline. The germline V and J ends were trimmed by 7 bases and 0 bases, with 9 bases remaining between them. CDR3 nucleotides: TGCAGCGCTGGCAGGGCAACTAATGAAAAACTGTTTTTT. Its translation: CSAGRATNEKLFF.

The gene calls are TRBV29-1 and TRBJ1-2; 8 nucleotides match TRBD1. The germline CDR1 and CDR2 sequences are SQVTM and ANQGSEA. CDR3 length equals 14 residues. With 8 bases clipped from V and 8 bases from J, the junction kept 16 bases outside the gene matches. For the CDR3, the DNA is TGCAGCCAACTATTCGAGACAGGGGCTTCGGGCTACACCTTC. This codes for CSQLFETGASGYTF.

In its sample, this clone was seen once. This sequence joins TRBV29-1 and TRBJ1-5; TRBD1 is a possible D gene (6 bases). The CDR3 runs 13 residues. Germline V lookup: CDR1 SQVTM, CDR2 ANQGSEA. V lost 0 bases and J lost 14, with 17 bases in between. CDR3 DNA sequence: TGCAGCGTTGAAGATTCCCCTGGGAGGGGGAAGCATTTT. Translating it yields CSVEDSPGRGKHF.

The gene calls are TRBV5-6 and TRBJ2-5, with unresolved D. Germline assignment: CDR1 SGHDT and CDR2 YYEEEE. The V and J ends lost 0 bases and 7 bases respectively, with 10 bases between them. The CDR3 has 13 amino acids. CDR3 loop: CASSLGPDGTQYF. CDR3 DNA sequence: TGTGCCAGCAGCTTGGGTCCCGACGGGACCCAGTACTTC. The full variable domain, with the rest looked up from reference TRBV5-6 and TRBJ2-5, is DAGVTQSPTHLIKTRGQQVTLRCSPKSGHDTVSWYQQALGQGPQFIFQYYEEEERQRGNFPDRFSGHQFPNYSSELNVNALLLGDSALYLCASSLGPDGTQYFGPGTRLLVL.

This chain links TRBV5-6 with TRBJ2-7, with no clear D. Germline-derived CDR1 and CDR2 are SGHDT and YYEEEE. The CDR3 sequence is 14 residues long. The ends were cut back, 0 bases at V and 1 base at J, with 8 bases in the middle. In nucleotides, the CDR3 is TGTGCCAGCAGCTTGGATCCTGGATCCTACGAGCAGTACTTC. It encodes CASSLDPGSYEQYF. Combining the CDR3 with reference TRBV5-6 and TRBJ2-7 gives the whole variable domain DAGVTQSPTHLIKTRGQQVTLRCSPKSGHDTVSWYQQALGQGPQFIFQYYEEEERQRGNFPDRFSGHQFPNYSSELNVNALLLGDSALYLCASSLDPGSYEQYFGPGTRLTVT.

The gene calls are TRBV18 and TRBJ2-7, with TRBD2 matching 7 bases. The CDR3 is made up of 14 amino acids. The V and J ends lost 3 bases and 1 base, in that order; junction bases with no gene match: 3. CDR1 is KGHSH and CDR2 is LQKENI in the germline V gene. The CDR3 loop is CASSPDGGSYEQYF. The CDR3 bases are TGTGCCAGCTCACCGGACGGGGGGTCCTACGAGCAGTACTTC.

CDR3 nucleotide sequence: TGTGCCAGTAGTATCCGAACGGTTACGGAAAAACTGTTTTTT. This codes for CASSIRTVTEKLFF. The V call is TRBV19, the J call TRBJ1-4; no reliable D call. The V and J ends lost 3 bases and 8 bases respectively, with 13 bases between them. There are 14 residues in the CDR3. CDR1 and CDR2 from the germline V gene are LNHDA and SQIVND (reference sequence).

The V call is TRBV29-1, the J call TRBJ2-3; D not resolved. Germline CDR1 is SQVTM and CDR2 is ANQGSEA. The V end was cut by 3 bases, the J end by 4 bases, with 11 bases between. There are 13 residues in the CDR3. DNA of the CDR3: TGCAGCGTTGAGCCGCAGGCGGCAGATACGCAGTATTTT. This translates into CSVEPQAADTQYF.

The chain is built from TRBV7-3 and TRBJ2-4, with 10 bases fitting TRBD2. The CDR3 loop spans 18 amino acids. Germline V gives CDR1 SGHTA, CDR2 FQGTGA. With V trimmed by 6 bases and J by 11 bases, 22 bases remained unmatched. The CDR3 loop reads CASRSSSGALAGIAVQYF. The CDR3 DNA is TGTGCCAGCAGATCCTCCTCCGGGGCACTAGCGGGGATAGCGGTTCAGTACTTC. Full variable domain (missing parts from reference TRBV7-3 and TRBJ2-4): GAGVSQTPSNKVTEKGKYVELRCDPISGHTALYWYRQSLGQGPEFLIYFQGTGAADDSGLPNDRFFAVRPEGSVSTLKIQRTERGDSAVYLCASRSSSGALAGIAVQYFGAGTRLSVL.

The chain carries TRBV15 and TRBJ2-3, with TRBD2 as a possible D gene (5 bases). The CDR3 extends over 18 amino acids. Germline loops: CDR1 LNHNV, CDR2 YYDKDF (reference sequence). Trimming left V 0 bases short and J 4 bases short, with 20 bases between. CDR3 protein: CATSRDLLRAEGPDTQYF. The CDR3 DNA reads TGTGCCACCAGCAGAGATCTCTTGAGGGCTGAAGGCCCAGATACGCAGTATTTT.

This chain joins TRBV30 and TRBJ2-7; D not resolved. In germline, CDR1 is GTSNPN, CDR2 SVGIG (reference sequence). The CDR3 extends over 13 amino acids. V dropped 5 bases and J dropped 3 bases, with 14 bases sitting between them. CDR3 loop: CAWAEQHNYEQYF. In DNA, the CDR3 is TGTGCCTGGGCCGAACAGCACAACTACGAGCAGTACTTC.

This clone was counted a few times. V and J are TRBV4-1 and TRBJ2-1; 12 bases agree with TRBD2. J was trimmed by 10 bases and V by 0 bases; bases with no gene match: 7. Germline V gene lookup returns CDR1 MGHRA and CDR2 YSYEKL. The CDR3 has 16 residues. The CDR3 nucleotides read TGCGCCAGCAGCCAAGATCTAGCGGGGGGGGTCAGGGAGCAGTTCTTC. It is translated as CASSQDLAGGVREQFF.

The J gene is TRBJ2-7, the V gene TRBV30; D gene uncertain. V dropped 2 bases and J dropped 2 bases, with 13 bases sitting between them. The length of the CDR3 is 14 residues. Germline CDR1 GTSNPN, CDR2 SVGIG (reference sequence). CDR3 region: CAWSYRSGPYEQYF. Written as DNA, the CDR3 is TGTGCCTGGAGTTACCGATCCGGTCCCTACGAGCAGTACTTC.

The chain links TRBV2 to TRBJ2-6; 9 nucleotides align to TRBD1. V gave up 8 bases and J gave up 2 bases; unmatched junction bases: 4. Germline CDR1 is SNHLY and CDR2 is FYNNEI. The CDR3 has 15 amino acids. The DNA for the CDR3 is TGTGCCAGCGGGACAGGGTGGCCTGGGGCCAACGTCCTGACTTTC. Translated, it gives CASGTGWPGANVLTF.

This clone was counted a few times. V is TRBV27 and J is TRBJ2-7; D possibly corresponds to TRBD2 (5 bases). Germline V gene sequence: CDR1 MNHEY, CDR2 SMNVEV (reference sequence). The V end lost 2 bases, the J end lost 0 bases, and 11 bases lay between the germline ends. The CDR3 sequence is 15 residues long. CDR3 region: CASSLGRGSSYEQYF. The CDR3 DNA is TGTGCCAGCAGTTTAGGTCGGGGAAGCTCCTACGAGCAGTACTTC.

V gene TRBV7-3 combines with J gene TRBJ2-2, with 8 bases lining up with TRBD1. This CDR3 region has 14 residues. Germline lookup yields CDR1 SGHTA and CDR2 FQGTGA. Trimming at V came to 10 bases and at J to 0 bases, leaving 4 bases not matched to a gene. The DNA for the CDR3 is TGTGCCACGCGACAGGGGCCGAACACCGGGGAGCTGTTTTTT. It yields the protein CATRQGPNTGELFF.

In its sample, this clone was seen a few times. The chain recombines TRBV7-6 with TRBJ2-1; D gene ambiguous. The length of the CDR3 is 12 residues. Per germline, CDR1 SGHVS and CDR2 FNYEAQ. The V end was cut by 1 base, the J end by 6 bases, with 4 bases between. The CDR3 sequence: CASSLVPNEQFF. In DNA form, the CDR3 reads TGTGCCAGCAGCTTAGTCCCCAATGAGCAGTTCTTC.

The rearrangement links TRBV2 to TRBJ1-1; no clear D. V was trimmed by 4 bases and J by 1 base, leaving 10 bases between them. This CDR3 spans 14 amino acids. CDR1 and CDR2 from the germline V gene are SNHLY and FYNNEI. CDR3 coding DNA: TGTGCCAGCAGTGGTCAGACACCGAACACTGAAGCTTTCTTT. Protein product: CASSGQTPNTEAFF.

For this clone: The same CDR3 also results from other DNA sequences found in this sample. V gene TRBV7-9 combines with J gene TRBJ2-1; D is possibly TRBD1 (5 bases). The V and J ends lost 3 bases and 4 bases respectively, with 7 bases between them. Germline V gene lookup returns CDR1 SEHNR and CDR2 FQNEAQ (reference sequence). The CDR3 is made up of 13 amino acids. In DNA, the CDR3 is TGTGCCAGCAGCTTGGGGCAGTACAATGAGCAGTTCTTC. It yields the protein CASSLGQYNEQFF.

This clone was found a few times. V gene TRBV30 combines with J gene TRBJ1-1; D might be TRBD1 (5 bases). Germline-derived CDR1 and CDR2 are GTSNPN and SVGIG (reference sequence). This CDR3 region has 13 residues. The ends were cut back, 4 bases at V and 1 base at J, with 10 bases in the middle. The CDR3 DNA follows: TGTGCCTGGAAGGGACCACAGAACACTGAAGCTTTCTTT. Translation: CAWKGPQNTEAFF.

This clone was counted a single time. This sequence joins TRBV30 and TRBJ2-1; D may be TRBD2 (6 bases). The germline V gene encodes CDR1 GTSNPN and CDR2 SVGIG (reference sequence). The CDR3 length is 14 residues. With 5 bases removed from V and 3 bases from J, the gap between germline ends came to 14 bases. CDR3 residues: CAWLSTSRYNEQFF. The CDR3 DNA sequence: TGTGCCTGGCTTAGTACTAGCCGCTACAATGAGCAGTTCTTC.

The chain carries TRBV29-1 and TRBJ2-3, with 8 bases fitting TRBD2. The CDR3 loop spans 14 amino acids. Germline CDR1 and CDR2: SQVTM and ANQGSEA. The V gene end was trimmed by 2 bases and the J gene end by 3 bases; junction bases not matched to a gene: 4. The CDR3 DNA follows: TGCAGCGTTGAAAGGGCGGGGGGTACAGATACGCAGTATTTT. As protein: CSVERAGGTDTQYF.

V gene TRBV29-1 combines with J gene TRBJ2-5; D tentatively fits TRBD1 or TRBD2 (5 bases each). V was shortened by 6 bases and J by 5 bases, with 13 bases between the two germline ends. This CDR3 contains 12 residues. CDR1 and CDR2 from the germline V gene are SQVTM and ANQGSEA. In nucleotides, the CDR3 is TGCAGCGTCCGGGACGTCTTGGAGACCCAGTACTTC. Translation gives CSVRDVLETQYF. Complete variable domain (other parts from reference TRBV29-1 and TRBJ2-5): SAVISQKPSRDICQRGTSLTIQCQVDSQVTMMFWYRQQPGQSLTLIATANQGSEATYESGFVIDKFPISRPNLTFSTLTVSNMSPEDSSIYLCSVRDVLETQYFGPGTRLLVL.